This TCR beta chain is from a study of cytomegalovirus exposure and HLA in healthy donors. The germline V gene has CDR1 SGHRS and CDR2 YFSETQ. The CDR3 extends over 13 amino acids. V was clipped by 5 bases and J by 4 bases, with 12 bases between them. General study points: As a later analysis revealed, most CMV-associated TCR beta chains appeared HLA-restricted.

This clone was counted between two and nine times. Its antigen remains unknown. The PCR contained 60 Vbeta and 13 Jbeta primers. The assay was immunoSEQ multiplex PCR, and TCRdb's table has in-frame clones only and misses some. The sample contains about 180,000 clones, over 70% of which appear only once. The sample consisted of PBMCs. This sequence originates from a woman aged 50 to 60 in good health and CMV-seropositive. V usage is TRBV5-1 and J usage is TRBJ1-2, with a tentative D call TRBD1 (6 bases). CDR3 nucleotides: TGCGCCAGCAGTTCGTTAGGGGGCTATGGCTACACCTTC. It specifies CASSSLGGYGYTF.